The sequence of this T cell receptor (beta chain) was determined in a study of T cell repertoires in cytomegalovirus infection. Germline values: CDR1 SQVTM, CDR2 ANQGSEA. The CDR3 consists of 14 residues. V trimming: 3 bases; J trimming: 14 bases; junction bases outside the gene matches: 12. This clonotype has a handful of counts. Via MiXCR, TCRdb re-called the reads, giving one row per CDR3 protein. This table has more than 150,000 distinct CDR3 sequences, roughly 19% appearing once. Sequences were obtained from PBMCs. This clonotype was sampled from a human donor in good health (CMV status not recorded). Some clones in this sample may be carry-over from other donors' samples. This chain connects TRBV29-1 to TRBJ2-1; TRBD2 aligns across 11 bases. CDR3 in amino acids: CSVETASGGRLEFF. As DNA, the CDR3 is TGCAGCGTTGAGACGGCTAGCGGGGGGCGATTAGAGTTCTTC.